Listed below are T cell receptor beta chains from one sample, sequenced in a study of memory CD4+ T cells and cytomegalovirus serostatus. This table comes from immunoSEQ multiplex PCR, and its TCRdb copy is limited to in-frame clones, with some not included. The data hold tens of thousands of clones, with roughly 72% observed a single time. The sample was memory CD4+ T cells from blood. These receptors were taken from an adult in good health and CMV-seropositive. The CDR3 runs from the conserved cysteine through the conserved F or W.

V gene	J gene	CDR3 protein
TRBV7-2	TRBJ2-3	CASSPMTSTDTQYF
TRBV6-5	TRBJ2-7	CASTPRGTEYYEQYF
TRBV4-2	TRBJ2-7	CASSQGNRGHEQYF
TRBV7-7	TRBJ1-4	CASSLAYNEKLFF
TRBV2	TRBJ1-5	CASNPAGTAENQPQHF
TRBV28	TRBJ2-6	CASNPAPPGANVLTF
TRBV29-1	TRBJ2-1	CSATPSGGDSYNEQFF
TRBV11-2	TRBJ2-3	CASSRTGQDTDTQYF
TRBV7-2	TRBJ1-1	CASSPWTVNTEAFF
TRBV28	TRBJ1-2	CASSYDSNYGYTF
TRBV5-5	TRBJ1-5	CASSRGLSYQPQHF
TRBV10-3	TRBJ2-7	CAIRPAGHYEQYF
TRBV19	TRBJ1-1	CASSDPGDGSPAAFF
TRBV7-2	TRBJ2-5	CASSPTGQQETQYF
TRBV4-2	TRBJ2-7	CASSQDGRSYEQYF
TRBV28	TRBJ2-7	CASKRDRGNYEQYF
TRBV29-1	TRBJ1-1	CSVGRDHTEAFF
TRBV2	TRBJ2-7	CASSADRGYEQYF
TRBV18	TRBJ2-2	CASSRDRNTGELFF
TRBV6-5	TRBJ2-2	CASLSAETNTGELFF
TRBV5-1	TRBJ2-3	CASSPDRAIQRDTQYF
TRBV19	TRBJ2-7	CASSMGQGAGGYEQYF
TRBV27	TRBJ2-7	CASSFQGRDYEQYF
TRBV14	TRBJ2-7	CASSENPGPGYEQYF
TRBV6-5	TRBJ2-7	CASRRGYEQYF
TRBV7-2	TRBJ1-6	CASSREGRGNSPLHF
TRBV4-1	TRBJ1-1	CASSRDTERTEAFF
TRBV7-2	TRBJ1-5	CASSSGTAINQPQHF
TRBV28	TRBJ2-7	CASTLQGLAYEQYF
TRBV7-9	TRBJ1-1	CASSLLLGEAFF
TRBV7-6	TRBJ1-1	CASSLVGRSTEAFF
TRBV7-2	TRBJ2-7	CASSLGPGSYEQYF
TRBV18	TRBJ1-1	CASSPTPTRMNTEAFF
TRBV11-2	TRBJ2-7	CASSLDRSSYEQYF
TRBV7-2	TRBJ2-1	CASSLARGDEQFF
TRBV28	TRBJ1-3	CASRSPGPVNTIYF
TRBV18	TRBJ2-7	CASSSSGGYEQYF
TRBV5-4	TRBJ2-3	CASSGGGVGTDTQYF
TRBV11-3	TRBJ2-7	CASSLGQESSYEQYF
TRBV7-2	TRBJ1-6	CASSFGRGIPPLHF
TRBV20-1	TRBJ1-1	CSARYPTEAFF
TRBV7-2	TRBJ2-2	CASTPMGPTNTGELFF